The clone carrying this T cell receptor (beta chain) has a handful of counts. The sample comes from a study of blood T cells in healthy people across ages. Together with a sample-barcoded 5' primer, a J-beta primer mix was included in a second PCR lasting roughly 6 to 12 cycles. TCRdb reanalysed the 5' RACE reads using MiXCR and keeps one entry per CDR3 protein. The table shows some 560,000 distinct CDR3 sequences, with roughly a quarter occurring only once. The CDR3 totals 13 residues. V was clipped by 6 bases and J by 2 bases, with 12 bases between them. Germline V gives CDR1 DFQATT, CDR2 SNEGSKA (reference sequence). This same sample was also part of a study on T cells of mothers and their children. That source reports: Each mother gave over 9.5 million TCR beta CDR3 reads; each child, approximately 3 million.

The sequence came from a boy between 2 and 10 years old in good health. The chain recombines TRBV20-1 with TRBJ2-3; D is unclear. Specimen: blood. The CDR3 reads CSAPWDYTDTQYF. CDR3 DNA: TGCAGTGCCCCGTGGGATTACACAGATACGCAGTATTTT.